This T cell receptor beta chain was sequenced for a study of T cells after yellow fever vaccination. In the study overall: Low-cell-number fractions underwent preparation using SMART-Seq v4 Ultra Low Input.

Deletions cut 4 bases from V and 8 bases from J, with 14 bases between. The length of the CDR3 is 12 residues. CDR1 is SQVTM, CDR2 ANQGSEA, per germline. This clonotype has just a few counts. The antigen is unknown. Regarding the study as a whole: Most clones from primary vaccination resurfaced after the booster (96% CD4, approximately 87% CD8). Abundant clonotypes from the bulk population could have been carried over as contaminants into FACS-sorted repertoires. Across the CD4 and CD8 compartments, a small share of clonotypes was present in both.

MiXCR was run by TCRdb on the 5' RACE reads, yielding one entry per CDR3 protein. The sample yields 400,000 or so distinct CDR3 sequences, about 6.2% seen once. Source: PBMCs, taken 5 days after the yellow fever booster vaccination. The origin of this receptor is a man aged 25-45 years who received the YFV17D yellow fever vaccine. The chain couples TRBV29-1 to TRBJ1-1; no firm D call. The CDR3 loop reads CSVVGESREAFF. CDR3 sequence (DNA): TGCAGCGTTGTTGGGGAAAGCAGGGAAGCTTTCTTT.